This is a list of T cell receptor beta chains from one sample in a study of shared clonotypes between healthy human individuals. Assay: immunoSEQ multiplex PCR; the TCRdb copy retains only in-frame clones and omits some. The sample includes over a million clones, 70% to 80% of them seen just once. The sample was memory CD4+ T cells sorted from blood. The receptors stem from a man younger than 30 in good health. CDR3s include the opening cysteine and the closing phenylalanine or tryptophan. Fields, in order: V gene, D gene, J gene, clone size, CDR3 length, CDR3 DNA, CDR3 protein. The D gene is left open where the match is weak. Size tells how often a clone was seen (once, few, many) or the class of an expanded clone, and some rows leave it out.

TRBV6-5,-,TRBJ2-2,-,13,TGTGCCAGCAGGGCCCCGAACACCGGGGAGCTGTTTTTT,CASRAPNTGELFF
TRBV7-9,-,TRBJ1-1,few,14,TGTGCCAGCAGCGACCAACAGAGCAACACTGAAGCTTTCTTT,CASSDQQSNTEAFF
TRBV29-1,-,TRBJ2-7,-,14,TGCAGCGTTGGCGGGGACAGAAGCTCCTACGAGCAGTACTTC,CSVGGDRSSYEQYF
TRBV7-2,TRBD2,TRBJ2-2,-,15,TGTGCCAGCAGTCTGGCTAGCGGGATTGGCGGGGAGCTGTTTTTT,CASSLASGIGGELFF
TRBV7-6,-,TRBJ2-7,-,12,TGTGCCAGCAGCTCTCAAGACTACGAGCAGTACTTC,CASSSQDYEQYF
TRBV6-1,TRBD1,TRBJ1-5,-,15,TGTGCCAGCAGTAGACAGGGGAGGAGCAATCAGCCCCAGCATTTT,CASSRQGRSNQPQHF
TRBV19,-,TRBJ1-5,-,15,TGTGCCAGTAGTATAGGGGCAGTTAGCAATCAGCCCCAGCATTTT,CASSIGAVSNQPQHF
TRBV4-3,TRBD1,TRBJ1-6,-,15,TGCGCCAGCAGCCGAGCGACAGGGGGAAATTCACCCCTCCACTTT,CASSRATGGNSPLHF
TRBV5-1,-,TRBJ1-6,-,15,TGCGCCAGCAGAAAGGGGCAGGGGTATGAGTCACCCCTCCACTTT,CASRKGQGYESPLHF
TRBV19,-,TRBJ1-4,-,14,TGTGCCAGTAGTGACAACAGCGGGTCTGAAAAACTGTTTTTT,CASSDNSGSEKLFF
TRBV4-3,-,TRBJ2-4,-,15,TGCGCCAGCAGCCAAGGCCGACGACTGTGGGACATTCAGTACTTC,CASSQGRRLWDIQYF
TRBV6-6,-,TRBJ1-3,-,13,TGTGCCAGCGGGCAGGGTACCGGAAACACCATATATTTT,CASGQGTGNTIYF
TRBV6-5,-,TRBJ2-1,-,12,TGTGCCAGCAGTCATCTCGATCGTGGGCAGTTCTTC,CASSHLDRGQFF
TRBV6-5,-,TRBJ2-7,-,13,TGTGCCAGCACCTTTCCGGGTCGTGGCGAGCAGTACTTC,CASTFPGRGEQYF
TRBV7-7,-,TRBJ2-2,-,12,TGTGCTAGCAGCTCAGGCACCGGGGAGCTGTTTTTT,CASSSGTGELFF
TRBV2,-,TRBJ1-5,once,15,TGTGCCAGCAGGGACAACCCCAATTTCAATCAGCCCCAGCATTTT,CASRDNPNFNQPQHF
TRBV23-1,-,TRBJ2-7,-,17,TGCGCCAGTACAAGCGAACCCCGGGACGGAGAGTCCTACGAGCAGTACTTC,CASTSEPRDGESYEQYF
TRBV5-1,-,TRBJ1-2,-,13,TGCGCCAGCAGCTCCTCTGGGGACTATGGCTACACCTTC,CASSSSGDYGYTF
TRBV5-8,-,TRBJ2-3,-,14,TGTGCCAGCAGCTTGGGCGGTGGCACAGATACGCAGTATTTT,CASSLGGGTDTQYF
TRBV6-1,-,TRBJ1-2,-,15,TGTGCCAGCAGTGGGATTGAGGGGTTTAACTATGGCTACACCTTC,CASSGIEGFNYGYTF
TRBV13,-,TRBJ2-2,-,18,TGTGCCAGCAGCTTCGAACAGGGCTATATCCAGGACACCGGGGAGCTGTTTTTT,CASSFEQGYIQDTGELFF
TRBV11-2,TRBD2,TRBJ2-7,-,17,TGTGCCAGCAGCCGTTCTGGCAGAGCGGGAGTTCGATACGAGCAGTACTTC,CASSRSGRAGVRYEQYF
TRBV29-1,-,TRBJ2-3,-,11,TGCAGCGCCTCGAGCACAGATACGCAGTATTTT,CSASSTDTQYF
TRBV11-2,-,TRBJ1-1,-,13,TGTGCCAGCAGCACAGGGATGAACACTGAAGCTTTCTTT,CASSTGMNTEAFF
TRBV7-2,-,TRBJ1-1,-,17,TGTGCCAGCAGCCTACAAATTCCGGGACCCTTGAACACTGAAGCTTTCTTT,CASSLQIPGPLNTEAFF
TRBV2,-,TRBJ2-7,-,16,TGTGCCAGCAGTGCAAAGGGAGGAGTGAGTTCGCAGGTAGCGTACTTC,CASSAKGGVSSQVAYF
TRBV6-5,TRBD1,TRBJ2-7,-,15,TGTGCCAGCAGTTACTCCAGGACAGGCGTCTACGAGCAGTACTTC,CASSYSRTGVYEQYF
TRBV18,-,TRBJ2-7,many,14,TGTGCCAGCTCACCACCACAAGTTCCCTACGAGCAGTACTTC,CASSPPQVPYEQYF
TRBV6-1,-,TRBJ2-1,-,15,TGTGCCAGCAGTGAAGGACAGGTGGCCGGCAATGAGCAGTTCTTC,CASSEGQVAGNEQFF
TRBV6-5,TRBD2,TRBJ2-2,-,15,TGTGCCAGCAGTATACTAGCGGGGGGAGTCGGGGAGCTGTTTTTT,CASSILAGGVGELFF
TRBV29-1,TRBD1,TRBJ1-1,many,13,TGCAGCGTTACTAAGACAGGGGACACTGAAGCTTTCTTT,CSVTKTGDTEAFF
TRBV5-1,-,TRBJ2-5,-,11,TGCGCCAGCAGCCGCGAAGAGACCCAGTACTTC,CASSREETQYF
TRBV19,-,TRBJ1-1,few,12,TGTGCCAGTAGGACCTCTATGACTGAAGCTTTCTTT,CASRTSMTEAFF
TRBV11-3,TRBD2,TRBJ2-1,-,16,TGTGCCAGCAGCTCGGCCGGGGACTACAGCTACAATGAGCAGTTCTTC,CASSSAGDYSYNEQFF
TRBV2,TRBD2,TRBJ2-5,few,14,TGTGCCAGCAATAGCGGGGGGGCCGGAGAGACCCAGTACTTC,CASNSGGAGETQYF
TRBV7-8,TRBD1,TRBJ1-6,few,15,TGTGCCAGCAGCCCGAGGTCAGGGGGCGATTCACCCCTCCACTTT,CASSPRSGGDSPLHF
TRBV10-2,TRBD1,TRBJ1-4,-,15,TGCGCCAGCAGTGAGTCCGCGACAGGGGGCGAAAAACTGTTTTTT,CASSESATGGEKLFF
TRBV6-1,-,TRBJ1-5,-,12,TGTGCCAGCAGTGATCTCAGTCAGCCCCAGCATTTT,CASSDLSQPQHF
TRBV28,-,TRBJ1-3,-,13,TGTGCCAGCAGCCAGGGAGCTGGAAACACCATATATTTT,CASSQGAGNTIYF
TRBV15,-,TRBJ2-1,-,13,TGTGCCACCAGCAGAGCGGTTTACAATGAGCAGTTCTTC,CATSRAVYNEQFF
TRBV5-4,TRBD1,TRBJ1-6,-,16,TGTGCCAGCAGCCGTGGGACAGGGCCCAATAATTCACCCCTCCACTTT,CASSRGTGPNNSPLHF
TRBV10-3,-,TRBJ2-1,-,11,TGTGCCTCATCAGGCGGCAATGAGCAGTTCTTC,CASSGGNEQFF
TRBV5-1,TRBD1,TRBJ2-5,-,13,TGCGCCAGCAGCCCCGGGACAGGAGAGACCCAGTACTTC,CASSPGTGETQYF
TRBV5-6,TRBD1,TRBJ2-4,many,13,TGTGCCAGCAGCTTGGGACAGGGAAACATTCAGTACTTC,CASSLGQGNIQYF
TRBV5-6,-,TRBJ1-2,-,12,TGTGCCAGCAGCTTGTTCGGGGGTGGCTACACCTTC,CASSLFGGGYTF
TRBV29-1,-,TRBJ2-7,few,15,TGCAGCGTCGTTACGGGAAAGCGGATCGAATACGAGCAGTACTTC,CSVVTGKRIEYEQYF
TRBV7-2,-,TRBJ2-7,-,13,TGTGCCAGCAGCTTAACCGGAGACGGCAGGAGGTACTTC,CASSLTGDGRRYF
TRBV27,-,TRBJ2-1,-,14,TGTGCCAGCAGTTTGTCGGGACTTAACAATGAGCAGTTCTTC,CASSLSGLNNEQFF
TRBV2,-,TRBJ1-3,-,13,TGTGCCAGCAGTTCCAACTCTGGAAACACCATATATTTT,CASSSNSGNTIYF
TRBV7-9,-,TRBJ2-5,once,15,TGTGCCAGCAGCTGGGGGGCTAGCGTCCAAGAGACCCAGTACTTC,CASSWGASVQETQYF
TRBV11-1,TRBD2,TRBJ2-3,-,17,TGTGCCAGCAGCGCCCGACTAGCGGGGCGCAGCACAGATACGCAGTATTTT,CASSARLAGRSTDTQYF
TRBV6-6,TRBD1,TRBJ1-1,-,14,TGTGCCAGCTACAGGGGAGGGGACGACACTGAAGCTTTCTTT,CASYRGGDDTEAFF
TRBV7-8,-,TRBJ1-4,-,12,TGTGCCAGCAGCTTCCGAAATGAAAAACTGTTTTTT,CASSFRNEKLFF